The 21 T cell receptor beta chains below all came from one sample that was sequenced in a study of shared clonotypes between healthy human individuals. TCRdb keeps only in-frame clones here, not all; method: immunoSEQ multiplex PCR. Found here are about 1.5 million clones, roughly 96% of them singletons; the top ten hold about 1%. The sequenced sample consisted of naive CD4+ T cells sorted from blood. Subset reported: CD45RA+ positively selected. Receptors originate from a man between 25 and 39 years old in good health.

The chain combines TRBV25-1 with TRBJ2-7; 11 bases are a match to TRBD1. The CDR3 contains 15 residues. The V gene's germline CDR1 is MGHDK and CDR2 SYGVNS. After removal of 4 bases from V and 4 bases from J, the junction contained 6 bases not matched to a gene. In nucleotides, the CDR3 is TGTGCCAGCAGTGGGTGGGACAGGGGGGATTACGAGCAGTACTTC. This codes for CASSGWDRGDYEQYF.

This chain uses TRBV18 with TRBJ2-6; no clear D. Trimming stripped 5 bases from V and 0 bases from J, with 17 bases between. CDR1 and CDR2 (germline): KGHSH, LQKENI. This CDR3 has 18 residues. The chain's CDR3 is CASSAVPVTFSGANVLTF. Here the CDR3 DNA reads TGTGCCAGCTCAGCCGTGCCGGTTACCTTCTCTGGGGCCAACGTCCTGACTTTC. The full variable domain, completed using reference TRBV18 and TRBJ2-6, is NAGVMQNPRHLVRRRGQEARLRCSPMKGHSHVYWYRQLPEEGLKFMVYLQKENIIDESGMPKERFSAEFPKEGPSILRIQQVVRGDSAAYFCASSAVPVTFSGANVLTFGAGSRLTVL.

The chain employs TRBV7-2 and TRBJ2-5; D is possibly TRBD1 or TRBD2 (5 bases each). Germline-derived CDR1 and CDR2 are SGHTA and FQGNSA. Between the trimmed V and J ends, which lost 6 bases and 5 bases, there was a span of 19 bases. CDR3 length equals 15 residues. CDR3 protein: CASRLGTSRRETQYF. CDR3 nucleotides: TGTGCCAGCAGACTAGGGACGAGCCGGCGGGAGACCCAGTACTTC.

The gene calls are TRBV7-2 and TRBJ2-4, with D possibly being TRBD1 or TRBD2 (5 bases each). The length of the CDR3 is 15 residues. The V and J ends lost 6 bases and 3 bases respectively, with 15 bases between them. The germline gives CDR1 SGHTA, CDR2 FQGNSA. CDR3 sequence (DNA): TGTGCCAGCAGGGGAGTAGGGGACCTCAAAAACATTCAGTACTTC. Protein sequence: CASRGVGDLKNIQYF. The full variable domain, completed using reference TRBV7-2 and TRBJ2-4, is GAGVSQSPSNKVTEKGKDVELRCDPISGHTALYWYRQSLGQGLEFLIYFQGNSAPDKSGLPSDRFSAERTGGSVSTLTIQRTQQEDSAVYLCASRGVGDLKNIQYFGAGTRLSVL.

Notes on this clone: A read error may produce the germline difference seen at one junction end. The chain employs TRBV18 and TRBJ2-1; 8 positions agree with TRBD2. Germline V gives CDR1 KGHSH, CDR2 LQKENI. This CDR3 contains 16 residues. CDR3 sequence (DNA): TGTGCCAGCCCACCACCGTACTGGACTAGCTCAGGGGAGCAGTTCTTC. It is translated as CASPPPYWTSSGEQFF.

The genes are TRBV11-2 and TRBJ2-5; no definite D call. CDR1 is SGHAT, CDR2 FQNNGV, per germline. The CDR3 has 18 residues. The V and J ends lost 2 bases and 1 base respectively, with 20 bases between them. The CDR3 sequence: CASSLFVKDPKIQETQYF. Here the CDR3 DNA reads TGTGCCAGCAGCTTATTTGTCAAGGATCCTAAAATCCAAGAGACCCAGTACTTC.

This rearrangement joins TRBV10-1 to TRBJ1-1; the match to TRBD1 covers 8 bases. This CDR3 comprises 15 residues. Per the germline V gene, CDR1 is WNHNN and CDR2 is SYGVQD (reference sequence). Trimming at V came to 3 bases and at J to 10 bases, leaving 13 bases not matched to a gene. The CDR3 DNA sequence: TGCGCCAGCAGTGAAGGGGGGGCAGGGGGCATCGGAGCTTTCTTT. Its translation is CASSEGGAGGIGAFF.

This chain uses TRBV7-8 with TRBJ1-2; TRBD1 aligns across 12 bases. Unmatched junction bases numbered 2, after V lost 5 bases and J lost 4 bases. CDR1 and CDR2 from the germline V gene are SGHVS and FQNEAQ. This CDR3 comprises 14 residues. The chain's CDR3 is CASSRGQGAYGYTF. CDR3 coding DNA: TGTGCCAGCAGCAGGGGACAGGGGGCCTATGGCTACACCTTC.

The V gene is TRBV5-4, the J gene TRBJ2-7; D remains unclear. CDR3 length equals 13 residues. V lost 1 base to trimming and J lost 6 bases, with 11 bases between them. Germline V lookup: CDR1 SGHNT, CDR2 YYREEE (reference sequence). CDR3 sequence reads: CASSLILRGEQYF. The CDR3 DNA sequence: TGTGCCAGCAGCTTGATTTTGAGAGGCGAGCAGTACTTC.

This clone was observed a single time. The chain carries TRBV27 and TRBJ1-1, with D possibly being TRBD1 (5 bases). The germline CDR1 and CDR2 sequences are MNHEY and SMNVEV (reference sequence). The CDR3 is 14 amino acids. V lost 4 bases and J lost 3, with 12 bases in between. CDR3 nucleotide sequence: TGTGCCAGCAGTTCCCGGAACAGGTACACTGAAGCTTTCTTT. Amino acid sequence: CASSSRNRYTEAFF.

Worth noting for this clone: The same CDR3 also results from other DNA sequences found in this sample. This chain uses TRBV5-4 with TRBJ1-2; D is ambiguous. V lost 0 bases and J 4 bases, leaving 4 bases between the germline ends. Germline V lookup: CDR1 SGHNT, CDR2 YYREEE (reference sequence). The CDR3 is made up of 12 amino acids. The CDR3 sequence: CASSLVSYGYTF. CDR3 sequence (DNA): TGTGCCAGCAGCTTGGTGAGCTATGGCTACACCTTC. Variable domain in full (rest from reference TRBV5-4 and TRBJ1-2): ETGVTQSPTHLIKTRGQQVTLRCSSQSGHNTVSWYQQALGQGPQFIFQYYREEENGRGNFPPRFSGLQFPNYSSELNVNALELDDSALYLCASSLVSYGYTFGSGTRLTVV.

V gene TRBV5-4 combines with J gene TRBJ2-7; D is undetermined. The germline V and J ends were trimmed by 0 bases and 7 bases, with 8 bases remaining between them. The germline CDR1 and CDR2 sequences are SGHNT and YYREEE (reference sequence). This CDR3 contains 12 residues. The CDR3 here is CASSLDKWEQYF. The CDR3 coding sequence is TGTGCCAGCAGCTTGGATAAGTGGGAGCAGTACTTC.

The chain employs TRBV7-3 and TRBJ2-7, with D perhaps TRBD2 (5 bases). Germline V CDR1 and CDR2: SGHTA, FQGTGA. This CDR3 region has 15 residues. With 2 bases removed from V and 2 bases from J, the gap between germline ends came to 13 bases. The CDR3 sequence is CASSLSSGVAYEQYF. CDR3 coding DNA: TGTGCCAGCAGCTTATCCAGCGGAGTCGCCTACGAGCAGTACTTC.

This rearrangement joins TRBV29-1 to TRBJ2-1, with 11 bases aligning to TRBD2. The CDR3 covers 14 residues. Trimming cost V 0 bases and J 9 bases; bases outside gene matches: 4. In germline, CDR1 is SQVTM, CDR2 ANQGSEA. CDR3 nucleotides: TGCAGCGTTGAAGATCTAGCGGGGGGAGGTGAGCAGTTCTTC. It is translated as CSVEDLAGGGEQFF.

This chain uses TRBV27 with TRBJ2-3, with TRBD2 matching over 12 bases. This CDR3 spans 16 amino acids. The V segment lost 7 bases and the J segment 2 bases; nucleotides outside the gene matches: 7. CDR1 is MNHEY, CDR2 SMNVEV, per germline (reference sequence). CDR3 bases: TGTGCCAGCAAATCTAGCGGGAGGGGGCCCACAGATACGCAGTATTTT. Encoded protein: CASKSSGRGPTDTQYF.

Notes on this clone: The sample carries other DNA sequences with the same CDR3. The chain recombines TRBV5-4 with TRBJ2-1, with TRBD2 matching over 15 bases. This CDR3 has 15 amino acids. Germline-derived CDR1 and CDR2 are SGHNT and YYREEE (reference sequence). With V trimmed by 3 bases and J by 7 bases, 2 bases remained unmatched. The CDR3, as DNA: TGTGCCAGCAGCTCCGGGACTAGCGGGAGGAATGAGCAGTTCTTC. Amino acid sequence: CASSSGTSGRNEQFF.

This clone has only one observation. J is TRBJ2-1 and V is TRBV29-1; TRBD1 is a possible D gene (5 bases). Germline CDR1 SQVTM, CDR2 ANQGSEA. The germline V and J ends were trimmed by 2 bases and 0 bases, with 11 bases remaining between them. CDR3 length: 15 residues. CDR3 coding DNA: TGCAGCGTTGAATTAGACAGTGCCTCCTACAATGAGCAGTTCTTC. It specifies CSVELDSASYNEQFF.

The gene calls are TRBV18 and TRBJ2-2; TRBD1 matches 9 bases. The CDR3 loop spans 16 amino acids. V gave up 2 bases and J gave up 3 bases; unmatched junction bases: 4. Germline-derived CDR1 and CDR2 are KGHSH and LQKENI. The CDR3 DNA follows: TGTGCCAGCTCACCATTGGGACAGGGTTACACCGGGGAGCTGTTTTTT. Its translation is CASSPLGQGYTGELFF.

The chain is built from TRBV7-8 and TRBJ2-1, with D possibly being TRBD1 (5 bases). The length of the CDR3 is 13 residues. V shed 1 base and J shed 8 bases, with 9 bases lying between them. Germline V gives CDR1 SGHVS, CDR2 FQNEAQ. The CDR3 nucleotides read TGTGCCAGCAGCTTAGTCCAGGGCCATGAGCAGTTCTTC. It specifies CASSLVQGHEQFF. The variable domain in full, with the rest retrieved from reference TRBV7-8 and TRBJ2-1, is GAGVSQSPRYKVAKRGQDVALRCDPISGHVSLFWYQQALGQGPEFLTYFQNEAQLDKSGLPSDRFFAERPEGSVSTLKIQRTQQEDSAVYLCASSLVQGHEQFFGPGTRLTVL.

This clone was recorded once. The J gene is TRBJ2-7, the V gene TRBV7-2, with 11 bases aligning to TRBD2. Germline lookup yields CDR1 SGHTA and CDR2 FQGNSA. The CDR3 is made up of 14 amino acids. Losses at the gene ends were 3 bases for V and 9 bases for J; bases not matched to a gene: 7. As DNA, the CDR3 is TGTGCCAGCAGCTTCATAGCGGGAGGGCCCCCGCAGTACTTC. It specifies CASSFIAGGPPQYF.

The chain couples TRBV4-3 to TRBJ2-2; possible D gene TRBD1, 6 bases. The V gene's germline CDR1 is LGHNA and CDR2 YSLEER. V was cut by 1 base and J by 5 bases, with 11 bases left in between. The CDR3 extends over 15 amino acids. In DNA form, the CDR3 reads TGCGCCAGCAGCCAAGTTCAGGGGTTTACCGGGGAGCTGTTTTTT. It yields the protein CASSQVQGFTGELFF.